The T cell receptor (beta chain) under discussion was sequenced for a study of CD8 T cells in ankylosing spondylitis. General study points: Clones linked with disease were CD8+ and fairly uncommon in the peripheral blood. Past research had described some motif variants in reactive arthritis synovial fluid and blood. Apparently characteristic of ankylosing spondylitis blood was a TCR beta motif (roughly eight highly homologous variants). Reportedly, disease-linked clones are significantly enriched in ankylosing spondylitis patients' matched synovial fluid.

The CDR3 contains 17 residues. V lost 0 bases to trimming and J lost 0 bases, with 16 bases between them. CDR1 and CDR2 from the germline V gene are SGHNT and YYREEE (reference sequence). As to this clonotype: Antigen unknown.

Each TCR beta library was made by quantitative 5'-RACE that incorporated molecular barcodes. TCRdb processed the 5' RACE reads anew with MiXCR; each CDR3 protein has one entry. Of a few hundred thousand distinct CDR3 sequences listed, 15% to 20% are singletons. This clonotype was obtained from a male donor with ankylosing spondylitis. Sequencing was performed on blood, either unsorted or a sorted T cell fraction (not recorded which). V usage is TRBV5-4 and J usage is TRBJ2-7; D is tentatively TRBD1 or TRBD2 (5 bases each). The DNA for the CDR3 is TGTGCCAGCAGCTTGGAACCCGGGACCGAGAGCTCCTACGAGCAGTACTTC. The encoded protein is CASSLEPGTESSYEQYF.